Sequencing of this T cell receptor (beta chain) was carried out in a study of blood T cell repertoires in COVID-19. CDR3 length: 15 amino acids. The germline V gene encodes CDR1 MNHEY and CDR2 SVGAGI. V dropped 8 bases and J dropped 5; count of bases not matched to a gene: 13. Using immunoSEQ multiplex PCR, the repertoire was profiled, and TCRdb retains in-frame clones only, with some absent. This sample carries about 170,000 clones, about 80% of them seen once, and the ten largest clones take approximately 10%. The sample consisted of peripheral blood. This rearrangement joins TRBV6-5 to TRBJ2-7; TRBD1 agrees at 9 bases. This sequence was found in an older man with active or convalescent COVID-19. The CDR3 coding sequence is TGTGCCAGCCCTGGGGGCGGGACAGGGCGTAACGAGCAGTACTTC. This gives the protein CASPGGGTGRNEQYF.